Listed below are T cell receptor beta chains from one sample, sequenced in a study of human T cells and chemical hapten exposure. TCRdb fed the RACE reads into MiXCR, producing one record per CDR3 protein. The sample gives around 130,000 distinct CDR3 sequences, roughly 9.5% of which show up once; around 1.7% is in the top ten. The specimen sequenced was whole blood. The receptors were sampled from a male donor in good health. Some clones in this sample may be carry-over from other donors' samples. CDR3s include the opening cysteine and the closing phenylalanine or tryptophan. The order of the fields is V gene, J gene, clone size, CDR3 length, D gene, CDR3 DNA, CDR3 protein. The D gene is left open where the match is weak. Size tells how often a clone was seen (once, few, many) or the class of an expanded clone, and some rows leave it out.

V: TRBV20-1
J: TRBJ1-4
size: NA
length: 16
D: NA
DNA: TGCAGTGCTCCGAGGGGGGACACAGCAACTAATGAAAAACTGTTTTTT
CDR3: CSAPRGDTATNEKLFF

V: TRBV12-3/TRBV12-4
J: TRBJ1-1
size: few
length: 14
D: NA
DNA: TGTGCCAGCAGTAGCGGGACTAGGAACACTGAAGCTTTCTTT
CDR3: CASSSGTRNTEAFF

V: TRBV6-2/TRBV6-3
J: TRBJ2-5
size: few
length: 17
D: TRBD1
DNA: TGTGCCAGCAGTTACTCCATTTCAGGGGGTGTCCAAGAGACCCAGTACTTC
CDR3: CASSYSISGGVQETQYF

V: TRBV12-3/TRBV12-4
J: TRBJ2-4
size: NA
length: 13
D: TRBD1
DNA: TGTGCCAGCAGCGGGACAGGGAAAAACATTCAGTACTTC
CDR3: CASSGTGKNIQYF

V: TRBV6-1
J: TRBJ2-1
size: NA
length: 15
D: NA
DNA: TGTGCCAGCAGTGAAGAGCTATTGGGGGGCGGGGAGCAGTTCTTC
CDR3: CASSEELLGGGEQFF

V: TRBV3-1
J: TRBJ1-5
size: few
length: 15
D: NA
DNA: TGTGCCAGCAGCCAAGGGGACACAGTGAATCAGCCCCAGCATTTT
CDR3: CASSQGDTVNQPQHF

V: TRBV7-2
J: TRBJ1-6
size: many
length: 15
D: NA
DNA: TGTGCCAGCAGCTTAGCGGGGGGCAGTAATTCACCCCTCCACTTT
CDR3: CASSLAGGSNSPLHF

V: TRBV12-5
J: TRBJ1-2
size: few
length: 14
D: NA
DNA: TGTGCTAGTGGTTTGCCAAACGGGGGGACTGGCTACACCTTC
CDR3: CASGLPNGGTGYTF

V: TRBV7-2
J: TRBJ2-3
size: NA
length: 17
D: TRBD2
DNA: TGTGCCAGCAGAAAAAAAGGACTAGCGGGAACCACAGATACGCAGTATTTT
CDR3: CASRKKGLAGTTDTQYF

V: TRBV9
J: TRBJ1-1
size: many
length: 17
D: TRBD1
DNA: TGTGCCAGCAGCGTAGATGAGACAGGGTGGGGTGACACTGAAGCTTTCTTT
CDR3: CASSVDETGWGDTEAFF

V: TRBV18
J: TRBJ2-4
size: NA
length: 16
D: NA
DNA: TGTGCCAGCTCACCCTCAACAGTGCTAGCCAAAAACATTCAGTACTTC
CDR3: CASSPSTVLAKNIQYF

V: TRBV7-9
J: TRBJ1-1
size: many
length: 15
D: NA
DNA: TGTGCCAGCAGCTTAACGGGACACCTAAACACTGAAGCTTTCTTT
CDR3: CASSLTGHLNTEAFF

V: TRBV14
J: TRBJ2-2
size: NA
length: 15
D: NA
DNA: TGTGCCAGCGCTACCTCGGACCCTGTGACCGGGGAGCTGTTTTTT
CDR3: CASATSDPVTGELFF

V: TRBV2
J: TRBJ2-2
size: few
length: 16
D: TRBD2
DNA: TGTGCCAGCAGGGAACTAGCGGGGGGGCCCGGCGGGGAGCTGTTTTTT
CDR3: CASRELAGGPGGELFF

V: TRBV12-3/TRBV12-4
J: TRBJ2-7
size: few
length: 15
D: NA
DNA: TGTGCCAGCAGTTTCACCCAGCTCAGCTCCTACGAGCAGTACTTC
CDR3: CASSFTQLSSYEQYF

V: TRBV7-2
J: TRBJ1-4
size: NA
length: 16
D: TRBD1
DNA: TGTGCCAGCAGCTTAGCGGGCAGGGGGTATAATGAAAAACTGTTTTTT
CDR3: CASSLAGRGYNEKLFF

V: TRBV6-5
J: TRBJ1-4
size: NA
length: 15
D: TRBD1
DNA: TGTGCCAGCAGTTACAGCCAGGGGGACTATGAAAAACTGTTTTTT
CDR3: CASSYSQGDYEKLFF

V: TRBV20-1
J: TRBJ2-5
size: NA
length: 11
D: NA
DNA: TGCAGTGCTATGAGCGTAGAGACCCAGTACTTC
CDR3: CSAMSVETQYF

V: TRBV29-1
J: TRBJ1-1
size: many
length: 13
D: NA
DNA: TGCAGCGCCCAGTCGACAATGAACACTGAAGCTTTCTTT
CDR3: CSAQSTMNTEAFF

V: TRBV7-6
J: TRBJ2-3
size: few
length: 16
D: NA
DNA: TGTGCCAGCAGCTTAACAATAGCGGCTAGCACAGATACGCAGTATTTT
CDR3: CASSLTIAASTDTQYF

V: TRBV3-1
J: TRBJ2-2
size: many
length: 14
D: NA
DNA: TGTGCCAGCAGCCAAGGGTGGAGCACCGGGGAGCTGTTTTTT
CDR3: CASSQGWSTGELFF

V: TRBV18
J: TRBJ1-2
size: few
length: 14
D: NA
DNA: TGTGCCAGCTCACCCCCAGGGAACTCTAATGGCTACACCTTC
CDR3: CASSPPGNSNGYTF

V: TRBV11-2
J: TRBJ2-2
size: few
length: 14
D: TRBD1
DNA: TGTGCCAGCAGCCCCGACAGGGGACTCGGGGAGCTGTTTTTT
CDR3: CASSPDRGLGELFF

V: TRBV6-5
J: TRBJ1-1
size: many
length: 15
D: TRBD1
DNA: TGTGCCAGCAGTTACAGGGGGCATTTAAACACTGAAGCTTTCTTT
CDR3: CASSYRGHLNTEAFF

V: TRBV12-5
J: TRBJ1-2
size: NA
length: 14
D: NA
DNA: TGTGCTAGTGGTTTCGCCCCCGAAAATTATGGCTACACCTTC
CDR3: CASGFAPENYGYTF

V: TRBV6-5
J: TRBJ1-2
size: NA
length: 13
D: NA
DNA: TGTGCCAGCAGACCCGACAGCCTGGATGGCTACACCTTC
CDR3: CASRPDSLDGYTF

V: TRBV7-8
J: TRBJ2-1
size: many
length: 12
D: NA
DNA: TGTGCCAGCAGCTTCGGAGACAATGAGCAGTTCTTC
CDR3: CASSFGDNEQFF

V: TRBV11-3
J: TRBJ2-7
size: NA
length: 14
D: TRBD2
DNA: TGTGCCAACAGCTTCAGCGGGGCCGCCTACGAGCAGTACTTC
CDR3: CANSFSGAAYEQYF

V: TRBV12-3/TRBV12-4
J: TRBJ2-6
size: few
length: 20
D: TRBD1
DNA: TGTGCCAGCAGTTTACCCCTCGGAAAGGGGGCCTACTCTGGGGCCAACGTCCTGACTTTC
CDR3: CASSLPLGKGAYSGANVLTF

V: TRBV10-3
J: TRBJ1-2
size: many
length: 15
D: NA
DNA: TGTGCCATCAGTGAAGGTCAGGGTTTCGACTATGGCTACACCTTC
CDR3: CAISEGQGFDYGYTF

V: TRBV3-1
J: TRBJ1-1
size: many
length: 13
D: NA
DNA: TGTGCCAGCAGCCCGTCCCTGGGGACTGAAGCTTTCTTT
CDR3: CASSPSLGTEAFF

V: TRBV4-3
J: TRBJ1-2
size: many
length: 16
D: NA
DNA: TGCGCCAGCAGCCAAGGATACGGGATGACCGGCCATGGCTACACCTTC
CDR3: CASSQGYGMTGHGYTF

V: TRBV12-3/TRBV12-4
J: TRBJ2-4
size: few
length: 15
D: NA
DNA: TGTGCCAGCTGCCACGACACCCAGCTCAAAAACATTCAGTACTTC
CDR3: CASCHDTQLKNIQYF

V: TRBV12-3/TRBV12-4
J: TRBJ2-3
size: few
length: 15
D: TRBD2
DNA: TGTGCCAGCACCCTATCCAGCGGGGGGGCCCGTACGCAGTATTTT
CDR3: CASTLSSGGARTQYF

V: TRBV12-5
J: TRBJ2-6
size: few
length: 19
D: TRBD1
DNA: TGTGCTAGTGGTTTGGGCCGGGACAGGGAAATTGCTGGGGCCAACGTCCTGACTTTC
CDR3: CASGLGRDREIAGANVLTF

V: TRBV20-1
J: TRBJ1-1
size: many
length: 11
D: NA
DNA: TGCAGTGCTCCAGTTATTACTGAAGCTTTCTTT
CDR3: CSAPVITEAFF